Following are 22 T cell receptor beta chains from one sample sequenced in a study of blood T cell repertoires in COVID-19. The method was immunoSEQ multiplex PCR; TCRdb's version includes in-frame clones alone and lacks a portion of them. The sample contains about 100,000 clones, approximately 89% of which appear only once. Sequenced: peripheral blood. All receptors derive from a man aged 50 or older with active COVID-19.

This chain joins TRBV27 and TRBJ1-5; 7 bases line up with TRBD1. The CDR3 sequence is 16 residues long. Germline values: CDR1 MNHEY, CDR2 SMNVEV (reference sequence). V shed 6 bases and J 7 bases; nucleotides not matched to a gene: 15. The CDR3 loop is CASSRSSDRYNQPQHF. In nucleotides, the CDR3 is TGTGCCAGCAGCCGATCTTCGGACAGGTATAACCAGCCCCAGCATTTT.

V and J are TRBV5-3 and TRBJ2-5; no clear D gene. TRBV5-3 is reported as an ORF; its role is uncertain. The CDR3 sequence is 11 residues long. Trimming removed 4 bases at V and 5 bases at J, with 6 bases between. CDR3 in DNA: TGTGCCAGAAGCCCCGAGGAGACCCAGTACTTC. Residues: CARSPEETQYF.

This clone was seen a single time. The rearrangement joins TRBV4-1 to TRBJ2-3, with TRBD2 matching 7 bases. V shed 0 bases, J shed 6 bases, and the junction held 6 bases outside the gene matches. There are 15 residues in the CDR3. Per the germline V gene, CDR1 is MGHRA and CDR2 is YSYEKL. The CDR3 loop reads CASSQEFRGEDTQYF. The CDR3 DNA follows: TGCGCCAGCAGCCAAGAGTTTCGGGGGGAGGATACGCAGTATTTT.

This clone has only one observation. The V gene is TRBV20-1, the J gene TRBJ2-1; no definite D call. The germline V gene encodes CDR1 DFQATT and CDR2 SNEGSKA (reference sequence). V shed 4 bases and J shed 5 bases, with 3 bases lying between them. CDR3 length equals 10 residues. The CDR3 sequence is CSATNNEQFF. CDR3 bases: TGCAGTGCTACAAACAATGAGCAGTTCTTC.

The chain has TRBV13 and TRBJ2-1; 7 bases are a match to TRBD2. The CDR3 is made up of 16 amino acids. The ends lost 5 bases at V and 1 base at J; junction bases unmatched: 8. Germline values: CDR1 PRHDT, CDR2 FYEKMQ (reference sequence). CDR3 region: CASSLLSGNSYNEQFF. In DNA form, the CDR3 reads TGTGCCAGCAGCCTACTCAGCGGGAATTCCTACAATGAGCAGTTCTTC.

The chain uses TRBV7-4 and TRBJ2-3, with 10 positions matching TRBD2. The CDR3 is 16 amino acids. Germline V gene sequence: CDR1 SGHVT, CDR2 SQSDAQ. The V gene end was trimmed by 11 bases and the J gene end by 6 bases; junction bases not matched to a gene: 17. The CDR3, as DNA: TGTGCCGAGCTCGTTTCGGCTAGCGGGAGTATGGATACGCAGTATTTT. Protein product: CAELVSASGSMDTQYF.

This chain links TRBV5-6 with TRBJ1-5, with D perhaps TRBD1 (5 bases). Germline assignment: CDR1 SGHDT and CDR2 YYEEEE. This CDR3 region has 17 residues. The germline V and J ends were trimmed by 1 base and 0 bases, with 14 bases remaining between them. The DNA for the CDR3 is TGTGCCAGCAGCTTGTACAGGTATAGAGATAGCAATCAGCCCCAGCATTTT. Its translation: CASSLYRYRDSNQPQHF.

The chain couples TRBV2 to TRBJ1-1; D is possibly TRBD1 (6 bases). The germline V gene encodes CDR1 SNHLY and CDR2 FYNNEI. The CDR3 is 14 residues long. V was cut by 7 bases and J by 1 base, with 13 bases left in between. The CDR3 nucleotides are TGTGCCAGCAATAGACAGGCTGGGAACACTGAAGCTTTCTTT. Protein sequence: CASNRQAGNTEAFF.

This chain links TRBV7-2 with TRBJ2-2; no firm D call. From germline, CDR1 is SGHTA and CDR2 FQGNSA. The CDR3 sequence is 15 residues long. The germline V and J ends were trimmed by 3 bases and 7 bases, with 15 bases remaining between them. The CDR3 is CASSFYPPYGGELFF. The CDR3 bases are TGTGCCAGCAGCTTTTATCCGCCCTACGGCGGGGAGCTGTTTTTT.

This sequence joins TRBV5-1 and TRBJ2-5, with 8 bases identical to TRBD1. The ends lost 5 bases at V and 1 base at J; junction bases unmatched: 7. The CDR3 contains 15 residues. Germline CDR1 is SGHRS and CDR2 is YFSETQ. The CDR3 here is CASSKDRGIQETQYF. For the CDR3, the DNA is TGCGCCAGCAGTAAAGACAGGGGAATCCAAGAGACCCAGTACTTC.

CDR3 residues: CASSQEVRGAQETQYF. The CDR3 DNA is TGCGCCAGCAGCCAAGAGGTGCGGGGGGCTCAAGAGACCCAGTACTTC. This chain uses TRBV4-1 with TRBJ2-5; 8 bases fit TRBD2. CDR1 MGHRA and CDR2 YSYEKL come from the germline V gene. The CDR3 consists of 16 residues. The ends lost 0 bases at V and 2 bases at J; junction bases unmatched: 5.

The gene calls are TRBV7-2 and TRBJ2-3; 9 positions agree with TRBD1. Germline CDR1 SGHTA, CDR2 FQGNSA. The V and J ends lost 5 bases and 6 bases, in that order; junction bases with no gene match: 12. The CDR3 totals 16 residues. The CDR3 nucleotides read TGTGCCAGCAGCGTCTACTCAACAGGGGGCGCGGATACGCAGTATTTT. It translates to CASSVYSTGGADTQYF.

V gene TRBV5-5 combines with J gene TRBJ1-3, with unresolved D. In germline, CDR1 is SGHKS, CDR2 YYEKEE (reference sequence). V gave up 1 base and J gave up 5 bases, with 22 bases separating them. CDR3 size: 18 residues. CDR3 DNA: TGTGCCAGCAGCTTGACCCCACCGCTGGGAGGCTCAAGAAACACCATATATTTT. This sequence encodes CASSLTPPLGGSRNTIYF.

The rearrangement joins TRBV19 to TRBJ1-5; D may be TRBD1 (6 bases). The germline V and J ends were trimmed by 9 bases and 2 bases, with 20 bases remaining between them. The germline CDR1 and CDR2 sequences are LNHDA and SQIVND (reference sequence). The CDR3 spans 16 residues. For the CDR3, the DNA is TGTGCCAGCAAATCAGCAGGGGCAAGCGGCAATCAGCCCCAGCATTTT. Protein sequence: CASKSAGASGNQPQHF.

The CDR3 sequence is CASSQDKNYGYTF. The CDR3 DNA reads TGCGCCAGCAGTCAGGACAAAAACTATGGCTACACCTTC. The V gene is TRBV10-2, the J gene TRBJ1-2; possible D gene TRBD1, 5 bases. Germline CDR1 WSHSY, CDR2 SAAADI. This CDR3 comprises 13 residues. V lost 5 bases, J lost 2 bases, and 9 bases lay in between.

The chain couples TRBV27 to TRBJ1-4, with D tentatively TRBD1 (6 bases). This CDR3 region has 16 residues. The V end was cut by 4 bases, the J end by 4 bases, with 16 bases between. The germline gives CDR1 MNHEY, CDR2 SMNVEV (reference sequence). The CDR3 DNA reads TGTGCCAGCAGTTCAGGGAGGGGGTCTAATAATGAAAAACTGTTTTTT. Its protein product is CASSSGRGSNNEKLFF.

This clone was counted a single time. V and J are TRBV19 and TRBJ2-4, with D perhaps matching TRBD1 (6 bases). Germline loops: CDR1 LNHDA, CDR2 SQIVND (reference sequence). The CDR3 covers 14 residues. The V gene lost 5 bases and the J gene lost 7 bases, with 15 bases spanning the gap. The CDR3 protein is CASSALSRGNIQYF. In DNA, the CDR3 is TGTGCCAGTAGTGCCCTCTCTAGGGGGAACATTCAGTACTTC.

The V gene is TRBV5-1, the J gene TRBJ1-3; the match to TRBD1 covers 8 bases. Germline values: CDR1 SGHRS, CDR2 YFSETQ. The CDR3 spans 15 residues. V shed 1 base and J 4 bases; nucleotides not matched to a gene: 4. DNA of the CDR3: TGCGCCAGCAGCTTGCCAGGGGGCTCCGGAAACACCATATATTTT. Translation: CASSLPGGSGNTIYF.

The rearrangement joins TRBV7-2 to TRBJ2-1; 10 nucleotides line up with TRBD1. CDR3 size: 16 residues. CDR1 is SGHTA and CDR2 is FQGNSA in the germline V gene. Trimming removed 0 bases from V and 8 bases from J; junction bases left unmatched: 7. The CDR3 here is CASSLARDRGYYEQFF. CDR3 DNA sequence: TGTGCCAGCAGCTTAGCGCGGGACAGGGGATACTATGAGCAGTTCTTC.

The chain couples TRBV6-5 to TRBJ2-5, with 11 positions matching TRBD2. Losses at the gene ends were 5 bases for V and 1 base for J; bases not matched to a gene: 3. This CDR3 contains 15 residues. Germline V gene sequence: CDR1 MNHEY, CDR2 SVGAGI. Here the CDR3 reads CASSIAGGGQETQYF. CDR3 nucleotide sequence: TGTGCCAGCAGTATAGCGGGAGGGGGCCAAGAGACCCAGTACTTC.

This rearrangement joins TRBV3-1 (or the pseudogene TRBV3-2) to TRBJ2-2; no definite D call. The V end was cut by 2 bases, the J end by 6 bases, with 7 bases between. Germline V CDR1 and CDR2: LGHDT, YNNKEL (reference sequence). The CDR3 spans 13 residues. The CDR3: CASSQRSPGELFF. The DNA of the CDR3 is TGTGCCAGCAGCCAACGTAGTCCCGGGGAGCTGTTTTTT.

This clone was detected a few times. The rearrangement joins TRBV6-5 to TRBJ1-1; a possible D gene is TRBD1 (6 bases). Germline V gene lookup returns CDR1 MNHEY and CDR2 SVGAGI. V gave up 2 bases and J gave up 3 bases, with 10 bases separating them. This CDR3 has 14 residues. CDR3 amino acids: CASSYAAGDTEAFF. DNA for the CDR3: TGTGCCAGCAGTTACGCGGCAGGGGACACTGAAGCTTTCTTT.